Below are 12 T cell receptor beta chains sequenced from a single sample in a study of tumor-infiltrating lymphocytes in primary liver carcinoma. A constant-region primer served to make TCR beta cDNA from about 0.5 ug total RNA. Employing slightly modified ARM-PCR, three nested multiplex PCR rounds were run, and these gave rise to the TCR beta libraries. TRBV1-TRBV30 forward primers paired with a C-beta reverse primer drove the first two PCR rounds, about 9 cycles each. Each CDR3 protein is one row after TCRdb ran MiXCR on the multiplex PCR reads. Of 310,000 or so distinct CDR3 sequences in the sample, around 50% were seen once. They got blood RNA out of unsorted whole blood and also pulled out germline DNA. Sequencing used peripheral blood. These receptors were taken from a woman aged 25 to 39 with primary liver carcinoma and hepatitis B virus infection.

The J gene is TRBJ2-7, the V gene TRBV11-2; D perhaps matches TRBD2 (6 bases). Between the trimmed V and J ends, which lost 5 bases and 7 bases, there was a span of 21 bases. The CDR3 has 15 amino acids. CDR1 SGHAT and CDR2 FQNNGV come from the germline V gene. CDR3 in DNA: TGTGCCAGCAGCATCCTAGCGATCAAAGTGAATGAGCAGTACTTC. Protein sequence: CASSILAIKVNEQYF.

In this sample, this clonotype turned up many times. This chain links TRBV12-3 or TRBV12-4 with TRBJ1-5; 8 bases are shared with TRBD1. The CDR3 has 13 amino acids. V shed 4 bases and J 6 bases; nucleotides not matched to a gene: 2. CDR3 nucleotide sequence: TGTGCCAGCAGTTCGGACAGGGCTCAGCCCCAGCATTTT. It translates to CASSSDRAQPQHF.

This clonotype was found a few times. V is TRBV7-9 and J is TRBJ2-3, with D perhaps matching TRBD2 (6 bases). Germline V gene sequence: CDR1 SEHNR, CDR2 FQNEAQ (reference sequence). The CDR3 is 15 amino acids. Trimming removed 0 bases from V and 6 bases from J, with 13 bases in between. The CDR3 nucleotides are TGTGCCAGCAGCTTAGCCGGCGGGAAGCAGGATACGCAGTATTTT. Translated: CASSLAGGKQDTQYF.

This clonotype was detected a few times. A much more abundant neighbour one base away suggests this may be a read error. V gene TRBV11-3 combines with J gene TRBJ2-1, with 10 bases aligning to TRBD1. The germline V gene has CDR1 SGHNT and CDR2 YENEEA. The CDR3 loop spans 12 amino acids. The CDR3 DNA reads TGTGTCAGCATGGGACAGGGGAATGAGCAGTTCTTC. Amino acids: CVSMGQGNEQFF.

There are many counts of this clonotype. The chain's CDR3 is CASSHRGLDQETQYF. The CDR3 DNA follows: TGTGCCAGCAGCCATCGAGGTCTGGATCAAGAGACCCAGTACTTC. The gene calls are TRBV11-1 and TRBJ2-5; D not certain. V lost 5 bases to trimming and J lost 2 bases, with 15 bases between them. CDR1 and CDR2 (germline): SGHAT, FQDESV (reference sequence). The CDR3 sequence is 15 residues long.

As concerns this clonotype: A read error may account for a junction end that differs from germline. The chain has TRBV11-2 and TRBJ2-1; 7 bases are a match to TRBD2. Germline CDR1 and CDR2: SGHAT and FQNNGV. The CDR3 length is 14 residues. The CDR3 DNA is TGTCCCAGCAGTCGGGGGGACGGAAACAATGAGCAGTTCTTC. Amino acids: CPSSRGDGNNEQFF.

On this clonotype: A single base separates this from a much larger clone, so it may be a read error. V is TRBV11-2 and J is TRBJ2-7; 8 nucleotides line up with TRBD2. Germline values: CDR1 SGHAT, CDR2 FQNNGV. This CDR3 is 14 amino acids long. CDR3 coding DNA: TGTGTCAGCAGCTTGAGCGGGGGTGCCTACGAGCAGTACTTC. Translating it yields CVSSLSGGAYEQYF. Based on the CDR3 plus reference TRBV11-2 and TRBJ2-7, the full variable domain is EAGVAQSPRYKIIEKRQSVAFWCNPISGHATLYWYQQILGQGPKLLIQFQNNGVVDDSQLPKDRFSAERLKGVDSTLKIQPAKLEDSAVYLCVSSLSGGAYEQYFGPGTRLTVT.

The chain carries TRBV5-5 and TRBJ2-1; 8 bases match TRBD1. The CDR3 has 16 amino acids. Per germline, CDR1 SGHKS and CDR2 YYEKEE (reference sequence). The V segment lost 1 base and the J segment 5 bases; nucleotides outside the gene matches: 8. CDR3 nucleotide sequence: TGTGCCAGCAGCTTGAAGGGGACAGGAAACAACAATGAGCAGTTCTTC. This gives the protein CASSLKGTGNNNEQFF.

CDR3 residues: CASVLSPEEVAGGPRCEQYF. In DNA form, the CDR3 reads TGTGCCAGCGTTCTCAGTCCGGAGGAAGTAGCGGGAGGGCCACGCTGCGAGCAGTACTTC. The J gene is TRBJ2-7, the V gene TRBV6-2 or TRBV6-3; 11 positions agree with TRBD2. The CDR3 runs to 20 residues. Germline lookup yields CDR1 MNHEY and CDR2 SVGEGT. V lost 8 bases, J lost 6 bases, and 27 bases stayed unmatched.

The chain recombines TRBV14 with TRBJ2-5; TRBD2 is a possible D gene (5 bases). Trimming took 4 bases from V and 2 from J, leaving 14 bases between them. CDR3 length: 15 amino acids. Per the germline V gene, CDR1 is SGHDN and CDR2 is FVKESK. CDR3 protein: CASSRLGELQETQYF. The CDR3 DNA is TGTGCCAGCAGCCGCCTCGGGGAGTTACAAGAGACCCAGTACTTC. The variable domain in full, with the rest retrieved from reference TRBV14 and TRBJ2-5, is EAGVTQFPSHSVIEKGQTVTLRCDPISGHDNLYWYRRVMGKEIKFLLHFVKESKQDESGMPNNRFLAERTGGTYSTLKVQPAELEDSGVYFCASSRLGELQETQYFGPGTRLLVL.

Ten or more counts support this clonotype. This sequence joins TRBV6-5 and TRBJ1-6; 9 nucleotides agree with TRBD1. V lost 6 bases, J lost 9 bases, and 12 bases stayed unmatched. The CDR3 is 16 amino acids. The germline V gene encodes CDR1 MNHEY and CDR2 SVGAGI. CDR3 in amino acids: CASRNTGGRFASPLHF. CDR3 sequence (DNA): TGTGCCAGCAGGAACACAGGGGGCCGTTTCGCTTCACCCCTCCACTTT.

In the case of this clonotype: This likely comes from a read error, as the CDR3 has no conserved phenylalanine or tryptophan at its end. The CDR3 DNA reads as TGTGCCAGCAGCCGTTCCTACAATGAGCAGTTCTTA. It codes for CASSRSYNEQFL. The rearrangement joins TRBV12-3 or TRBV12-4 to TRBJ2-1, with D hard to call. Trimming cost V 6 bases and J 1 base, with 4 bases left between them. This CDR3 has 12 amino acids.